These T cell receptor beta chains were read from a single sample in a study of beta chain features in type 1 diabetes. The repertoire was sequenced with immunoSEQ multiplex PCR; TCRdb's copy has only in-frame clones and lacks some. Here the sample spans about 230,000 clones, 7.5% to 10% being singletons. The sequenced sample was naive CD4+ T cells from blood. The receptor set was obtained from a woman under 30 in good health. The CDR3 runs from the conserved cysteine through the conserved F or W. The order of the fields is CDR3 DNA, CDR3 protein, clone size, V gene, D gene, J gene. The D gene is left open where the match is weak. Clone size is not always given. Where it is, it says once, few, many or a class for expanded clones.

CDR3 DNA: TGTGCCAGCAGCAAAACGGACAGACCGAGCTCCTACGAGCAGTACTTC
CDR3 protein: CASSKTDRPSSYEQYF
clone size: -
V gene: TRBV11-2
D gene: -
J gene: TRBJ2-7

CDR3 DNA: TGTGCCACCAGCAGAGAACAACGCGGTAGACCCCCGGGGGAGACCCAGTACTTC
CDR3 protein: CATSREQRGRPPGETQYF
clone size: few
V gene: TRBV15
D gene: -
J gene: TRBJ2-5

CDR3 DNA: TGTGCCAGCAGCTCGCGGGACAGCTTTCAGCCCCAGCATTTT
CDR3 protein: CASSSRDSFQPQHF
clone size: -
V gene: TRBV7-8
D gene: TRBD1
J gene: TRBJ1-5

CDR3 DNA: TGTGCCAGCAGCTCCCTAGCTAGGGGGGGATACAATGAGCAGTTCTTC
CDR3 protein: CASSSLARGGYNEQFF
clone size: -
V gene: TRBV5-6
D gene: -
J gene: TRBJ2-1

CDR3 DNA: TGTGCCAGCAGTTCTAGGACACTTGAAGCTTTCTTT
CDR3 protein: CASSSRTLEAFF
clone size: -
V gene: TRBV27
D gene: -
J gene: TRBJ1-1

CDR3 DNA: TGTGCCAGCAGCTTAGCCAGGGGGAACACTGAAGCTTTCTTT
CDR3 protein: CASSLARGNTEAFF
clone size: few
V gene: TRBV5-6
D gene: -
J gene: TRBJ1-1

CDR3 DNA: TGTGCCAGCAGTTTAGGACAGGGTTCGAAGACCCAGTACTTC
CDR3 protein: CASSLGQGSKTQYF
clone size: -
V gene: TRBV27
D gene: TRBD1
J gene: TRBJ2-5

CDR3 DNA: TGTGCCAGCAGCCCAAACACAGATACGCAGTATTTT
CDR3 protein: CASSPNTDTQYF
clone size: -
V gene: TRBV7-9
D gene: -
J gene: TRBJ2-3

CDR3 DNA: TGTGCCAGCAGCCTTACTGGCACAGATACGCAGTATTTT
CDR3 protein: CASSLTGTDTQYF
clone size: few
V gene: TRBV7-9
D gene: -
J gene: TRBJ2-3

CDR3 DNA: TGTGCCAGCAGAGTAACAGGGGGAACCGGGGAGCTGTTTTTT
CDR3 protein: CASRVTGGTGELFF
clone size: few
V gene: TRBV19
D gene: TRBD1
J gene: TRBJ2-2

CDR3 DNA: TGCAGCGTTGTTTGGGTGCTAGCGCGCACGGAAGAGCAGTACTTC
CDR3 protein: CSVVWVLARTEEQYF
clone size: -
V gene: TRBV29-1
D gene: -
J gene: TRBJ2-7